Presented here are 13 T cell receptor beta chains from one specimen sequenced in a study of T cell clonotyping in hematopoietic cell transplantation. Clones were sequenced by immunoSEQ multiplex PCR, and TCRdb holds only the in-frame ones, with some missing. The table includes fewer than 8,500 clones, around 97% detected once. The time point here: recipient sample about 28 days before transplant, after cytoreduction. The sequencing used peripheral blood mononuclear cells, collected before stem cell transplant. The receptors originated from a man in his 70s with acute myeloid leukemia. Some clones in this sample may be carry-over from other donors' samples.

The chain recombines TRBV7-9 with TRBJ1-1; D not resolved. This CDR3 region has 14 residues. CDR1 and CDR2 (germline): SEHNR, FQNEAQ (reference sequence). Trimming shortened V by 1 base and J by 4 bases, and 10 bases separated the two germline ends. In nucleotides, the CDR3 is TGTGCCAGCAGCTTAGAAATGTTCGCCACTGAAGCTTTCTTT. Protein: CASSLEMFATEAFF.

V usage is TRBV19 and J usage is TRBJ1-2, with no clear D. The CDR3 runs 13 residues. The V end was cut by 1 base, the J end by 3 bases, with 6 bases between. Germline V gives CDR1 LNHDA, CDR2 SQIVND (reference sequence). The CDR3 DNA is TGTGCCAGTAGTATAGTCCGCGACTATGGCTACACCTTC. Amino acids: CASSIVRDYGYTF.

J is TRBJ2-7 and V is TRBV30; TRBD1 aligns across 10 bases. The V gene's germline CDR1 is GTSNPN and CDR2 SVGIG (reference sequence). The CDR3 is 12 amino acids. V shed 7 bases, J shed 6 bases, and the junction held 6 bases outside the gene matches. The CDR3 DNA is TGTGCCTTGGGACAGGGGAACGCCGAGCAGTACTTC. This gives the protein CALGQGNAEQYF.

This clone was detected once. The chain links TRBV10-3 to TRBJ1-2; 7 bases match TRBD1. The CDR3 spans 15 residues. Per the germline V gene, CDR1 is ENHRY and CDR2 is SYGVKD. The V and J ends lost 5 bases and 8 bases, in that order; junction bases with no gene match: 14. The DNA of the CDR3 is TGTGCCATCAGTCCTCCCCAGACAGGGTTTGGCGGCTACACCTTC. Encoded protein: CAISPPQTGFGGYTF.

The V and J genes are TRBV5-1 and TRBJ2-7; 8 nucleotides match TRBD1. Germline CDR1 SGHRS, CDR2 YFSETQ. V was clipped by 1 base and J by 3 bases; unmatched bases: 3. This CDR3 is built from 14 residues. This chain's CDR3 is CASSLPGTGYEQYF. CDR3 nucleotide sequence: TGCGCCAGCAGCTTGCCCGGGACAGGCTACGAGCAGTACTTC.

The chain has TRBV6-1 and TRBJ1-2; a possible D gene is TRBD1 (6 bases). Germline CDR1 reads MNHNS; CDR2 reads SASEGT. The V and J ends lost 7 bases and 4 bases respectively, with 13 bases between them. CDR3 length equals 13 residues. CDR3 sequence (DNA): TGTGCCAGCACCGAGGGGGAGTTCTATGGCTACACCTTC. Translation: CASTEGEFYGYTF.

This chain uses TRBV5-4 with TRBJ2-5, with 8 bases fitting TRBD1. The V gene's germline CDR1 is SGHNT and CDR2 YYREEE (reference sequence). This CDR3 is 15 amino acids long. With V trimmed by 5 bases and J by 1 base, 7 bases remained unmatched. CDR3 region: CASSPDRAVQETQYF. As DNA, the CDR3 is TGTGCCAGCAGTCCGGACAGGGCTGTCCAAGAGACCCAGTACTTC.

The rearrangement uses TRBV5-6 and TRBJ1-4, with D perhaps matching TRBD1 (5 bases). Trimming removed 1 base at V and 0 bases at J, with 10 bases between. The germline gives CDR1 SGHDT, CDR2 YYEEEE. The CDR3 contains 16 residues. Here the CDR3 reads CASSLRGPPTNEKLFF. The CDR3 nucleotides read TGTGCCAGCAGCTTGAGGGGACCCCCAACTAATGAAAAACTGTTTTTT.

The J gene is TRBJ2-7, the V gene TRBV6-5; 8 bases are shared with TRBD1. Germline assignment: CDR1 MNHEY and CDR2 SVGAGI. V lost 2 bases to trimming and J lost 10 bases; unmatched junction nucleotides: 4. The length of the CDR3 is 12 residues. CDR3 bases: TGTGCCAGCAGTTACCCTGGACAGGGTCAGTACTTC. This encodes CASSYPGQGQYF.

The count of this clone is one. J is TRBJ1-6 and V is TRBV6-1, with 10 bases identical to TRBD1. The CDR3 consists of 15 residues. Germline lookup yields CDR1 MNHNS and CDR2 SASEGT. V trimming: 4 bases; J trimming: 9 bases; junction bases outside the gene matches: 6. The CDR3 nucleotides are TGTGCCAGCAGTGGGTGGGACAGGGGACCTTCACCCCTCCACTTT. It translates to CASSGWDRGPSPLHF.

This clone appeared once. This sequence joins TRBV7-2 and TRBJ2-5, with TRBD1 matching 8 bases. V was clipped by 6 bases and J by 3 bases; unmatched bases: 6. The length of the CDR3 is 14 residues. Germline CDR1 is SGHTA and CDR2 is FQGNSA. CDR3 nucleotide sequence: TGTGCCAGCAGGTCCGACAGGGGAGAAGAGACCCAGTACTTC. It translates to CASRSDRGEETQYF.

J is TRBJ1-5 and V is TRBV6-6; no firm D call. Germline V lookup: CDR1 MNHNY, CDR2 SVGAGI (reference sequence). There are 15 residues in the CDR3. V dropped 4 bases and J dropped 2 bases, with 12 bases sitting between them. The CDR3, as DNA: TGTGCCAGCAGTTCCCGACCTGTTGGCAATCAGCCCCAGCATTTT. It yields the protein CASSSRPVGNQPQHF.

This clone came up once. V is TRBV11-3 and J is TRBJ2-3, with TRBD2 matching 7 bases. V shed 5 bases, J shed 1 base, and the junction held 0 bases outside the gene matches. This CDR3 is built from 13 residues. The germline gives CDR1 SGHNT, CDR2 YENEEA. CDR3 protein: CASSREGTDTQYF. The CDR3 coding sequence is TGTGCCAGCAGCCGGGAGGGCACAGATACGCAGTATTTT.